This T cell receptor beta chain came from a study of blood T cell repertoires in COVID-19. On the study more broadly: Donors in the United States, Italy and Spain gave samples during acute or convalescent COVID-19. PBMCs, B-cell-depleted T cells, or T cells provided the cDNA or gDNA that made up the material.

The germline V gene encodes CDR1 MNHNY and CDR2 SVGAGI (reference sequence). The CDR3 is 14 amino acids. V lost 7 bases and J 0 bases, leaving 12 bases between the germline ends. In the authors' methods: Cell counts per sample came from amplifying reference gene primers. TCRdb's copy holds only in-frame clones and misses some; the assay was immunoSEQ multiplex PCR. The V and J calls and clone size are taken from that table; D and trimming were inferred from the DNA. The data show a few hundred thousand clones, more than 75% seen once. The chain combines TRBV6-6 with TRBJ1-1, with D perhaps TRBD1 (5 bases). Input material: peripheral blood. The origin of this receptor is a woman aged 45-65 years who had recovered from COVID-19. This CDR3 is CASIRQGMNTEAFF. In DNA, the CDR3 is TGTGCCAGCATTAGGCAGGGAATGAACACTGAAGCTTTCTTT.